The 19 T cell receptor beta chains listed next were all sequenced from one sample in a study of OX40 agonist ivuxolimab in advanced cancers. Sequenced by immunoSEQ multiplex PCR; TCRdb stores in-frame clones only, minus some. This sample carries roughly 60,000 clones, around 88% of them seen once, and the ten largest clones take 2% to 3%. The source material was CD4+ or CD8+ T cells sorted from blood, sampled in a trial of the OX40 agonist ivuxolimab. These receptors were obtained from an adult with an advanced solid tumor such as melanoma, head and neck, liver or kidney cancer.

The chain uses TRBV29-1 and TRBJ1-5; unclear D gene. Germline V gene data show CDR1 as SQVTM and CDR2 as ANQGSEA. Between the trimmed V and J ends, which lost 4 bases and 4 bases, there was a span of 11 bases. This CDR3 is 13 amino acids long. The CDR3 bases are TGCAGCGTTGGCCGGGAGCCAAATCAGCCCCAGCATTTT. It encodes CSVGREPNQPQHF. The full variable domain, with the rest looked up from reference TRBV29-1 and TRBJ1-5, is SAVISQKPSRDICQRGTSLTIQCQVDSQVTMMFWYRQQPGQSLTLIATANQGSEATYESGFVIDKFPISRPNLTFSTLTVSNMSPEDSSIYLCSVGREPNQPQHFGDGTRLSIL.

The CDR3 spells CASSIRGESYQPQHF. CDR3 coding DNA: TGTGCCAGTAGTATCCGCGGGGAATCCTATCAGCCCCAGCATTTT. The chain uses TRBV19 and TRBJ1-5, with D unresolved. Trimming pared 3 bases from V and 5 bases from J, leaving 14 bases between. Germline V gene lookup returns CDR1 LNHDA and CDR2 SQIVND (reference sequence). The CDR3 runs to 15 residues.

The J gene is TRBJ2-5, the V gene TRBV7-2; 10 bases match TRBD2. V trimming: 1 base; J trimming: 3 bases; junction bases outside the gene matches: 5. The CDR3 has 16 amino acids. CDR1 is SGHTA and CDR2 is FQGNSA in the germline V gene. In DNA form, the CDR3 reads TGTGCCAGCAGCTTAGGAAGAGCGGGGGGGAAAGAGACCCAGTACTTC. Amino acid sequence: CASSLGRAGGKETQYF.

This sequence joins TRBV4-1 and TRBJ2-6, with TRBD1 as a possible D gene (5 bases). Per germline, CDR1 MGHRA and CDR2 YSYEKL. The germline V and J ends were trimmed by 2 bases and 2 bases, with 13 bases remaining between them. The CDR3 consists of 17 residues. The CDR3 sequence: CASSQNLRVTGANVLTF. Written as DNA, the CDR3 is TGCGCCAGCAGCCAAAACCTCAGGGTTACTGGGGCCAACGTCCTGACTTTC.

A few counts support this clone. This chain joins TRBV5-1 and TRBJ2-7, with 8 bases identical to TRBD1. Germline V gene sequence: CDR1 SGHRS, CDR2 YFSETQ. The CDR3 contains 14 residues. Trimming took 3 bases from V and 5 from J; bases not matched to a gene: 7. Written as DNA, the CDR3 is TGCGCCAGCAGCTCGACAGGGGAGGTCCACGAGCAGTACTTC. Translated, it gives CASSSTGEVHEQYF.

This chain connects TRBV5-1 to TRBJ1-2; TRBD1 is a possible D gene (5 bases). Deletions cut 0 bases from V and 8 bases from J, with 20 bases between. From germline, CDR1 is SGHRS and CDR2 YFSETQ. CDR3 length: 16 residues. CDR3 nucleotides: TGCGCCAGCAGCTTGGATATCCAGGGAGGAGGTGGCGGCTACACCTTC. It yields the protein CASSLDIQGGGGGYTF.

The chain recombines TRBV29-1 with TRBJ2-3; D might be TRBD2 (5 bases). This CDR3 contains 13 residues. The germline CDR1 and CDR2 sequences are SQVTM and ANQGSEA. Trimming removed 4 bases at V and 2 bases at J, with 10 bases between. The CDR3, as DNA: TGCAGCGTTGGGCGGGCTGACACAGATACGCAGTATTTT. It codes for CSVGRADTDTQYF.

This chain links TRBV18 with TRBJ2-7; D remains ambiguous. Per germline, CDR1 KGHSH and CDR2 LQKENI. Trimming took off 4 bases at V and 7 bases at J, with 11 bases between the two ends. The CDR3 has 12 amino acids. The CDR3 nucleotides are TGTGCCAGCTCACAGACCTTGGGGGAGCAGTACTTC. Encoded protein: CASSQTLGEQYF.

This chain uses TRBV9 with TRBJ2-5, with D perhaps matching TRBD1 or TRBD2 (6 bases each). This CDR3 region has 18 residues. Trimming took off 0 bases at V and 0 bases at J, with 18 bases between the two ends. The germline gives CDR1 SGDLS, CDR2 YYNGEE. The CDR3 is CASSVVDVGGGYQETQYF. CDR3 coding DNA: TGTGCCAGCAGCGTAGTAGATGTTGGAGGGGGGTACCAAGAGACCCAGTACTTC.

This chain connects TRBV19 to TRBJ1-1; D unclear. Per germline, CDR1 LNHDA and CDR2 SQIVND (reference sequence). Trimming removed 5 bases at V and 3 bases at J, with 13 bases between. This CDR3 is 14 amino acids long. CDR3 sequence (DNA): TGTGCCAGTAGTTCCGGTCGGGCAGACACTGAAGCTTTCTTT. Translating it yields CASSSGRADTEAFF. Looking up the rest from reference TRBV19 and TRBJ1-1 gives the full variable domain: DGGITQSPKYLFRKEGQNVTLSCEQNLNHDAMYWYRQDPGQGLRLIYYSQIVNDFQKGDIAEGYSVSREKKESFPLTVTSAQKNPTAFYLCASSSGRADTEAFFGQGTRLTVV.

This clone is medium-sized (0.01 to 0.1%) by share. J is TRBJ2-7 and V is TRBV5-1; 8 nucleotides agree with TRBD1. There are 16 residues in the CDR3. Germline loops: CDR1 SGHRS, CDR2 YFSETQ. Trimming cost V 4 bases and J 0 bases; bases outside gene matches: 9. CDR3: CASSPLDRGSSYEQYF. CDR3 bases: TGCGCCAGCAGCCCACTCGACAGGGGAAGCTCCTACGAGCAGTACTTC. Looking up the rest from reference TRBV5-1 and TRBJ2-7 gives the full variable domain: KAGVTQTPRYLIKTRGQQVTLSCSPISGHRSVSWYQQTPGQGLQFLFEYFSETQRNKGNFPGRFSGRQFSNSRSEMNVSTLELGDSALYLCASSPLDRGSSYEQYFGPGTRLTVT.

This chain uses TRBV19 with TRBJ1-4; D is unclear. CDR1 is LNHDA and CDR2 is SQIVND in the germline V gene (reference sequence). Between the trimmed V and J ends, which lost 6 bases and 1 base, there was a span of 9 bases. CDR3 length: 14 amino acids. The CDR3, as DNA: TGTGCCAGTAGCCGGCGGGGAACTAATGAAAAACTGTTTTTT. This gives the protein CASSRRGTNEKLFF.

This sequence joins TRBV30 and TRBJ1-4; no clear D. V lost 0 bases and J lost 8, with 13 bases in between. Germline V gene data show CDR1 as GTSNPN and CDR2 as SVGIG (reference sequence). The CDR3 sequence is 14 residues long. In DNA form, the CDR3 reads TGTGCCTGGAGTGTACATCTCTCGGAGGAAAAACTGTTTTTT. This encodes CAWSVHLSEEKLFF.

The chain is built from TRBV7-8 and TRBJ2-2; 7 bases are a match to TRBD1. Germline assignment: CDR1 SGHVS and CDR2 FQNEAQ. V shed 5 bases, J shed 7 bases, and the junction held 13 bases outside the gene matches. The CDR3 totals 16 residues. CDR3 loop: CASSITGEPSGGELFF. CDR3 bases: TGTGCCAGCAGCATCACAGGGGAGCCTAGTGGCGGGGAGCTGTTTTTT.

The rearrangement uses TRBV30 and TRBJ1-3; TRBD1 matches at 9 bases. Trimming cost V 5 bases and J 2 bases; bases outside gene matches: 1. Per the germline V gene, CDR1 is GTSNPN and CDR2 is SVGIG (reference sequence). CDR3 length equals 13 residues. The CDR3 DNA reads as TGTGCCTGGGGGACAGGGACTGGAAACACCATATATTTT. Amino acid sequence: CAWGTGTGNTIYF.

The chain joins TRBV6-1 to TRBJ2-1; D unresolved. Germline values: CDR1 MNHNS, CDR2 SASEGT. V lost 6 bases to trimming and J lost 2 bases, with 11 bases between them. The length of the CDR3 is 14 residues. The CDR3 sequence: CASSLNPPYNEQFF. CDR3 nucleotides: TGTGCCAGCAGCCTTAACCCCCCCTACAATGAGCAGTTCTTC.

This clone has more than one count but fewer than ten. In DNA, the CDR3 is TGCGCCAGCAACGGCAGGGGCAACACCGGGGAGCTGTTTTTT. Protein product: CASNGRGNTGELFF. The rearrangement uses TRBV5-1 and TRBJ2-2, with a possible D match to TRBD1 (6 bases). CDR1 and CDR2 (germline): SGHRS, YFSETQ. Trimming took 6 bases from V and 2 from J, leaving 11 bases between them. The CDR3 has 14 amino acids.

The J gene is TRBJ1-6, the V gene TRBV7-8, with 9 nucleotides matching TRBD1. CDR1 and CDR2 from the germline V gene are SGHVS and FQNEAQ. The trim removed 1 base at V and 10 bases at J, leaving 2 bases unmatched. This CDR3 contains 14 residues. CDR3 nucleotide sequence: TGTGCCAGCAGCTTAGACAGGGGGCTGTCACCCCTCCACTTT. Its protein is CASSLDRGLSPLHF. Looking up the rest from reference TRBV7-8 and TRBJ1-6 gives the full variable domain: GAGVSQSPRYKVAKRGQDVALRCDPISGHVSLFWYQQALGQGPEFLTYFQNEAQLDKSGLPSDRFFAERPEGSVSTLKIQRTQQEDSAVYLCASSLDRGLSPLHFGNGTRLTVT.

This clone was picked up a small number of times. The V gene is TRBV7-9, the J gene TRBJ1-5; the match to TRBD1 covers 9 bases. Germline V gene sequence: CDR1 SEHNR, CDR2 FQNEAQ (reference sequence). Losses at the gene ends were 5 bases for V and 5 bases for J; bases not matched to a gene: 7. The CDR3 is 15 amino acids. The CDR3 sequence is CASSLTGGGDQPQHF. The CDR3 DNA sequence: TGTGCCAGCAGCCTAACAGGGGGCGGGGATCAGCCCCAGCATTTT.